This T cell receptor (beta chain) was identified during a study of cytomegalovirus exposure and HLA in healthy donors. Primers included in the PCR were 60 Vbeta and 13 Jbeta primers. Method: immunoSEQ multiplex PCR; TCRdb's copy keeps in-frame clones and lacks some. The repertoire holds some 100,000 clones, with around 75% as singletons. The CDR3 length is 15 residues. The germline gives CDR1 MNHEY, CDR2 SVGAGI. Trimming took off 8 bases at V and 4 bases at J, with 20 bases between the two ends. This clone was detected a few times. Sequenced sample: PBMCs. The sequence was obtained from a woman in her late teens or twenties in good health and CMV-seropositive. The chain recombines TRBV6-5 with TRBJ1-2; TRBD1 might be the D (5 bases). DNA of the CDR3: TGTGCCAGCTCCATACGCCCTGACAGTATCTATGGCTACACCTTC. Its protein product is CASSIRPDSIYGYTF.